The rows below give T cell receptor beta chains drawn from one sample of a study of vaccination effects on CD4 cells after COVID-19. No antigens are known for them. Assay: immunoSEQ multiplex PCR; the TCRdb copy retains only in-frame clones and omits some. Of roughly 41,000 clones listed, under 70% are singletons. Sequencing used CD4+ T cells from PBMCs cultured with HCoV-OC43 spike peptides, obtained before COVID-19 vaccination. The source of these receptors is a human donor who received a COVID-19 vaccine. The CDR3 runs from the conserved cysteine through the conserved F or W. A D gene is named only where the DNA matches it firmly. The size entry is marked missing in some rows and otherwise reads once, few, many or a size class.

v_gene	j_gene	abundance	d_gene	CDR3aa	CDR3nt
TRBV11-2	TRBJ2-2	.	.	CASSKNRGRVGAGELFF	TGTGCCAGCAGCAAAAACCGGGGAAGGGTGGGAGCCGGGGAGCTGTTTTTT
TRBV14	TRBJ2-7	.	.	CASSQEGPYEQYF	TGTGCCAGCAGCCAAGAAGGCCCCTACGAGCAGTACTTC
TRBV19	TRBJ1-2	once	.	CASSIQRPNYGYTF	TGTGCCAGTAGTATTCAACGGCCTAACTATGGCTACACCTTC
TRBV5-4	TRBJ2-3	.	TRBD1	CASSPTGGDTQYF	TGTGCCAGCAGCCCTACAGGGGGCGATACGCAGTATTTT
TRBV7-5	TRBJ2-7	few	.	CARSLGRSSSYEQYF	TGTGCCAGAAGCTTAGGTCGGTCCAGCTCCTACGAGCAGTACTTC
TRBV5-1	TRBJ1-5	few	TRBD1	CASSAGQENQPQHF	TGCGCCAGCAGCGCCGGACAGGAGAATCAGCCCCAGCATTTT
TRBV7-9	TRBJ1-2	few	TRBD1	CASSPGQRYGYTF	TGTGCCAGCAGCCCGGGACAGAGATATGGCTACACCTTC
TRBV5-1	TRBJ2-5	few	.	CASYRQEVQETQYF	TGCGCCAGTTACAGACAAGAGGTACAAGAGACCCAGTACTTC
TRBV7-9	TRBJ2-3	few	.	CASSSPGRGTDTQYF	TGTGCCAGCAGTTCTCCTGGGCGGGGCACAGATACGCAGTATTTT
TRBV27	TRBJ1-5	.	.	CASSFSGSNQPQHF	TGTGCCAGCAGTTTCTCCGGGAGCAATCAGCCCCAGCATTTT
TRBV29-1	TRBJ1-1	.	.	CSVAGNLNTEAFF	TGCAGCGTTGCAGGGAACCTGAACACTGAAGCTTTCTTT
TRBV4-1	TRBJ1-4	.	TRBD1	CASRAKRTGGREEEKLFF	TGCGCCAGCAGAGCCAAGAGGACAGGGGGAAGGGAGGAGGAAAAACTGTTTTTT
TRBV4-1	TRBJ2-7	.	.	CASSQVGREQYF	TGCGCCAGCAGCCAAGTTGGTAGGGAGCAGTACTTC
TRBV10-3	TRBJ2-3	.	.	CAISSGETDTQYF	TGTGCCATCAGTTCAGGGGAAACAGATACGCAGTATTTT
TRBV18	TRBJ2-7	.	.	CASSPGRQGYEQYF	TGTGCCAGCTCCCCCGGGAGACAGGGCTACGAGCAGTACTTC
TRBV10-3	TRBJ2-5	.	TRBD2	CAISGGTETQYF	TGTGCCATATCGGGGGGAACAGAGACCCAGTACTTC
TRBV10-1	TRBJ2-5	.	TRBD2	CASMAGGVGTQYF	TGCGCCAGCATGGCGGGAGGCGTTGGGACCCAGTACTTC
TRBV6-5	TRBJ2-1	.	TRBD1	CASNGVGQGRDEQFF	TGTGCCAGCAATGGGGTCGGACAGGGTAGGGATGAGCAGTTCTTC
TRBV5-1	TRBJ1-1	.	.	CASSPYRDGIYTEAFF	TGCGCCAGCAGCCCCTACAGGGACGGGATATACACTGAAGCTTTCTTT
TRBV7-2	TRBJ2-3	.	.	CASSPGTDTQYF	TGTGCCAGCAGCCCGGGCACAGATACGCAGTATTTT
TRBV19	TRBJ2-4	.	.	CATGVGNIQYF	TGTGCGACCGGGGTTGGAAACATTCAGTACTTC
TRBV28	TRBJ1-2	few	.	CASSSRYGYTF	TGTGCCAGCAGTTCTAGATATGGCTACACCTTC
TRBV13	TRBJ2-5	.	.	CASSLSVGGETQYF	TGTGCCAGCAGCTTATCTGTAGGAGGGGAGACCCAGTACTTC
TRBV10-3	TRBJ1-1	many	TRBD1	CAISESGTANTEAFF	TGTGCCATCAGTGAGTCGGGGACAGCAAACACTGAAGCTTTCTTT
TRBV19	TRBJ2-2	.	TRBD2	CASSYSGSGLAGELFF	TGTGCCAGTAGCTATAGCGGGAGTGGTTTGGCCGGGGAGCTGTTTTTT
TRBV7-8	TRBJ1-5	.	.	CASSLARVSNQPQHF	TGTGCCAGCAGCTTAGCCAGGGTGAGCAATCAGCCCCAGCATTTT
TRBV6-5	TRBJ1-2	.	TRBD1	CASRTGGNYGYTF	TGTGCCAGCAGGACAGGGGGCAACTATGGCTACACCTTC
TRBV18	TRBJ1-1	.	.	CASSPSGGNTEAFF	TGTGCCAGCTCACCATCCGGGGGGAACACTGAAGCTTTCTTT
TRBV5-1	TRBJ2-7	.	.	CASSPGTKGGEQYF	TGCGCCAGCAGCCCCGGGACGAAAGGGGGAGAGCAGTACTTC
TRBV4-1	TRBJ2-4	.	.	CASSPEADGRNIQYF	TGCGCCAGCAGCCCAGAGGCCGACGGGAGAAACATTCAGTACTTC
TRBV5-1	TRBJ2-2	few	.	CASSLVNTGELFF	TGCGCCAGCAGCTTGGTAAACACCGGGGAGCTGTTTTTT
TRBV19	TRBJ2-7	once	.	CASREVAGNFYEQYF	TGTGCCAGTAGAGAAGTTGCGGGAAACTTCTACGAGCAGTACTTC
TRBV7-9	TRBJ2-3	.	TRBD2	CASSRGTSGGDTQYF	TGTGCCAGCAGCCGCGGGACTAGCGGGGGGGATACGCAGTATTTT
TRBV10-1	TRBJ1-2	.	TRBD1	CASSDPGQGNYGYTF	TGCGCCAGCAGTGATCCGGGACAGGGGAACTATGGCTACACCTTC
TRBV5-1	TRBJ2-7	.	TRBD1	CASSLGTGAWEQYF	TGCGCCAGCAGCTTGGGAACAGGGGCTTGGGAGCAGTACTTC
TRBV12-3/TRBV12-4	TRBJ1-2	few	.	CASTFGGYGYTF	TGTGCCAGCACCTTCGGGGGGTATGGCTACACCTTC
TRBV5-4	TRBJ2-5	few	TRBD1	CASSLRGRGRGETQYF	TGTGCCAGCAGCCTACGCGGAAGGGGGCGAGGAGAGACCCAGTACTTC
TRBV6-5	TRBJ1-2	once	.	CASRSSGGYGYTF	TGTGCCAGCAGATCGTCCGGGGGCTATGGCTACACCTTC
TRBV11-3	TRBJ2-1	.	.	CASSFGGNSYNEQFF	TGTGCCAGCAGCTTCGGAGGAAACTCCTACAATGAGCAGTTCTTC
TRBV19	TRBJ1-5	.	.	CASSMLGQFASEPQHF	TGTGCCAGTAGTATGTTGGGGCAATTTGCTTCGGAGCCCCAGCATTTT
TRBV5-1	TRBJ1-2	.	.	CASRLEDGYTF	TGCGCCAGCAGACTGGAGGACGGCTACACCTTC
TRBV19	TRBJ2-4	.	TRBD2	CASSATSGGNIQYF	TGTGCCAGTAGTGCTACTAGCGGGGGGAACATTCAGTACTTC
TRBV12-3/TRBV12-4	TRBJ2-5	.	.	CASSLQGQETQYF	TGTGCCAGCAGTTTGCAGGGTCAAGAGACCCAGTACTTC
TRBV6-2/TRBV6-3	TRBJ2-7	.	TRBD2	CASSYPGQASGMTYEQYF	TGTGCCAGCAGTTATCCGGGGCAGGCTAGCGGGATGACCTACGAGCAGTACTTC
TRBV9	TRBJ2-5	.	.	CASSVGTIQETQYF	TGTGCCAGCAGCGTAGGTACGATCCAAGAGACCCAGTACTTC
TRBV3-1/TRBV3-2	TRBJ2-7	.	.	CASSQEGGYEQYF	TGTGCCAGCAGCCAAGAGGGAGGCTACGAGCAGTACTTC
TRBV7-2	TRBJ1-2	.	.	CASSSGQRANGYTF	TGTGCCAGCAGCTCCGGGCAACGGGCCAATGGCTACACCTTC
TRBV6-4	TRBJ2-5	.	TRBD2	CASSAGTSGGQETQYF	TGTGCCAGCAGTGCCGGGACTAGCGGGGGCCAAGAGACCCAGTACTTC
TRBV6-5	TRBJ2-7	once	.	CVSKSEGMYEQYF	TGTGTCAGCAAGTCAGAGGGGATGTACGAGCAGTACTTC
TRBV29-1	TRBJ2-7	.	TRBD2	CSVESGDWGVGYEQYF	TGCAGCGTTGAAAGCGGGGATTGGGGAGTGGGCTACGAGCAGTACTTC
TRBV7-2	TRBJ2-5	.	.	CASSPRLSGQQETQYF	TGTGCCAGCAGCCCCCGTCTAAGCGGGCAGCAAGAGACCCAGTACTTC
TRBV5-4	TRBJ1-3	few	.	CASSLGGSGGRNTIYF	TGTGCCAGCAGCTTGGGGGGCAGCGGGGGCCGAAACACCATATATTTT
TRBV29-1	TRBJ1-2	.	.	CSVESGFYGYTF	TGCAGCGTTGAATCAGGGTTCTATGGCTACACCTTC
TRBV7-9	TRBJ2-2	.	.	CASSPRWGTGELFF	TGTGCCAGCAGCCCCAGGTGGGGAACCGGGGAGCTGTTTTTT